The TCR beta chain described here comes from a study of blood T cell repertoires in COVID-19. Study context: The United States, Italy and Spain supplied acute and convalescent COVID-19 samples. PBMCs, B-cell-depleted T cells, or T cells provided the cDNA or gDNA that made up the material.

Trimming took 1 base from V and 3 from J, leaving 7 bases between them. The length of the CDR3 is 13 residues. TCRdb's copy holds only in-frame clones and misses some; the assay was immunoSEQ multiplex PCR. The sample consists of approximately 130,000 clones, about four fifths of them appearing once. This sequence joins TRBV12-3 or TRBV12-4 and TRBJ2-7, with D possibly matching TRBD1 (6 bases). The material sequenced was peripheral blood. The TCR was taken from a middle-aged man with active or convalescent COVID-19. This chain's CDR3 is CASSLVQGYEQYF. The CDR3 DNA follows: TGTGCCAGCAGTTTAGTACAGGGCTACGAGCAGTACTTC.